The rows below give T cell receptor beta chains drawn from one sample of a study of CD8+CD57+ T cells in acquired aplastic anemia. TCRdb reanalysed the reads using MiXCR and keeps one entry per CDR3 protein. The sample carries hundreds of thousands of distinct CDR3 sequences, under 40% recorded once. The sample taken for sequencing was sorted CD4+, CD8+, or CD8+CD57+ T cells (not recorded which) from PBMCs. Source of these receptors: a human donor with aplastic anemia. Each CDR3 is given with its conserved first and last residue. The order of the fields is V gene, J gene, clone size, D gene, CDR3 protein, CDR3 DNA. A D gene is named only where the DNA matches it firmly. Rows give clone size only sometimes, using once, few, many, or a class for an expanded clone.

TRBV29-1	TRBJ1-1	many	.	CSVRSGRENTEAFF	TGCAGCGTGCGAAGTGGCAGGGAGAACACTGAAGCTTTCTTT
TRBV15	TRBJ2-7	many	.	CATSREGYEQYF	TGTGCCACCAGCAGAGAGGGGTACGAGCAGTACTTC
TRBV24-1	TRBJ1-2	many	TRBD1	CATSDFSGQGGGYGYTF	TGTGCCACCAGTGATTTCAGCGGACAGGGAGGTGGCTATGGCTACACCTTC
TRBV7-3	TRBJ2-7	many	.	CASSRNSVSEQYF	TGTGCCAGCAGCCGGAACTCGGTTAGCGAGCAGTACTTC
TRBV30	TRBJ1-1	.	.	CAWSPSDTEAFF	TGTGCCTGGAGTCCCTCCGACACTGAAGCTTTCTTT
TRBV20-1	TRBJ2-5	few	.	CSLTGTPDQETQYF	TGCAGTCTGACCGGGACACCTGATCAAGAGACCCAGTACTTC
TRBV7-8	TRBJ2-1	few	.	CASSLDLQARYNEQFF	TGTGCCAGCAGCTTAGATTTGCAGGCGAGATACAATGAGCAGTTCTTC
TRBV2	TRBJ2-7	many	TRBD2	CASSGLAGVSYEQYF	TGTGCCAGCAGTGGACTAGCGGGGGTCTCCTACGAGCAGTACTTC
TRBV25-1	TRBJ1-1	.	TRBD1	CASSVTGAMGEASF	TGTGCCAGCAGTGTGACAGGGGCAATGGGTGAAGCTTCCTTC
TRBV29-1	TRBJ2-2	.	TRBD1	CSTDRANAGELFF	TGCAGCACAGACAGGGCGAACGCCGGGGAGCTGTTTTTT
TRBV10-3	TRBJ1-1	.	.	CAISVRTSGGKNTEAFF	TGTGCCATCAGTGTTCGGACTAGCGGGGGGAAGAACACTGAAGCTTTCTTT
TRBV29-1	TRBJ2-7	.	.	CSARGNPYEQYF	TGCAGCGCTCGGGGAAACCCCTACGAGCAGTACTTC
TRBV12-3/TRBV12-4	TRBJ2-7	many	TRBD1	CASSTRQGEQYF	TGTGCCAGCAGTACCCGACAGGGCGAGCAGTACTTC
TRBV6-2/TRBV6-3	TRBJ1-4	few	.	CASSYSGTANEKLFF	TGTGCCAGCAGTTACTCGGGGACTGCGAATGAAAAACTGTTTTTT
TRBV25-1	TRBJ2-7	.	.	CASSDRVLHEQYF	TGTGCCAGCAGTGACCGCGTACTCCACGAGCAGTACTTC
TRBV15	TRBJ2-5	many	.	CATSRTRRVTGETQYF	TGTGCCACCAGCAGAACCCGCAGGGTTACTGGGGAGACCCAGTACTTC
TRBV9	TRBJ1-4	few	.	CASSLDGHNEKLFF	TGTGCCAGCAGTCTGGACGGTCATAATGAAAAACTGTTTTTT
TRBV5-4	TRBJ1-1	.	TRBD1	CASSSPQGMNTEAFF	TGTGCCAGCAGCTCCCCACAGGGGATGAACACTGAAGCTTTCTTT
TRBV20-1	TRBJ1-1	few	.	CSARVNRNTEAFF	TGCAGTGCTAGAGTGAACCGTAACACTGAAGCTTTCTTT
TRBV9	TRBJ1-1	many	.	CASSGGDTEAFF	TGTGCCAGCAGCGGGGGTGACACTGAAGCTTTCTTT
TRBV7-3	TRBJ2-1	.	TRBD2	CASSLGTSPYNEQFF	TGTGCCAGCAGCTTAGGGACTAGCCCATACAATGAGCAGTTCTTC
TRBV19	TRBJ1-5	.	TRBD1	CASSISGTGFQPQHF	TGTGCCAGTAGTATCTCTGGGACAGGGTTTCAGCCCCAGCATTTT
TRBV29-1	TRBJ2-7	.	TRBD2	CSVEGPSGSTEQYF	TGCAGCGTTGAAGGCCCTAGCGGGAGTACCGAGCAGTACTTC
TRBV11-1	TRBJ1-2	.	TRBD1	CASSAPRDRGNYGYTF	TGTGCCAGCAGTGCACCCCGGGACAGGGGGAACTATGGCTACACCTTC
TRBV24-1	TRBJ2-3	many	.	CATSDSRGGADTQYF	TGTGCCACCAGTGATTCGCGCGGCGGCGCAGATACGCAGTATTTT
TRBV6-4	TRBJ1-1	.	.	CASSDSVGPGKAEAFF	TGTGCCAGCAGTGACTCCGTGGGGCCGGGTAAGGCTGAAGCTTTCTTT
TRBV6-5	TRBJ1-4	few	.	CASSYSSTNEKLFF	TGTGCCAGCAGTTACTCAAGCACCAATGAAAAACTGTTTTTT
TRBV20-1	TRBJ2-2	.	TRBD2	CSARRGVFTGELFF	TGCAGTGCTAGACGGGGGGTCTTCACCGGGGAGCTGTTTTTT
TRBV2	TRBJ2-7	few	TRBD1	CASSPPDRGLYEQYF	TGTGCCAGCAGCCCGCCCGACAGGGGGCTCTACGAGCAGTACTTC
TRBV7-8	TRBJ2-7	many	.	CASSLGVSYEQYF	TGTGCCAGCAGCTTAGGTGTCAGCTACGAGCAGTACTTC
TRBV5-6	TRBJ1-5	few	.	CASSLVSGNQPQHF	TGTGCCAGCAGCTTGGTCTCCGGGAATCAGCCCCAGCATTTT
TRBV7-3	TRBJ2-5	many	.	CASSLFGTQYF	TGTGCCAGCAGCTTGTTTGGGACCCAGTACTTC
TRBV7-2	TRBJ2-1	few	.	CASSPPGWYNEQFF	TGTGCCAGCAGCCCCCCCGGGTGGTACAATGAGCAGTTCTTC
TRBV19	TRBJ2-7	.	.	CASSIHKGSSYNEQYF	TGTGCCAGTAGTATTCATAAGGGTAGCTCCTACAATGAGCAGTACTTC
TRBV20-1	TRBJ1-5	.	.	CSASEQGPYSNQPQHF	TGCAGTGCTAGTGAACAGGGTCCGTATAGCAATCAGCCCCAGCATTTT
TRBV6-1	TRBJ1-6	many	.	CASIVDGGNSPLHF	TGTGCCAGCATCGTGGACGGAGGTAATTCACCCCTCCACTTT
TRBV6-1	TRBJ1-6	many	.	CASKKAVDNSPLHF	TGTGCCAGCAAGAAGGCGGTGGATAATTCACCCCTCCACTTT
TRBV20-1	TRBJ2-7	.	TRBD2	CSASWPLAGGNYEQYF	TGCAGTGCTAGTTGGCCACTAGCGGGAGGGAACTACGAGCAGTACTTC
TRBV2	TRBJ1-2	.	.	CASSPGQTHGYTF	TGTGCCAGCAGTCCCGGACAGACGCACGGCTACACCTTC
TRBV2	TRBJ1-1	.	.	CASSEQGTDTEAFF	TGTGCCAGCAGTGAACAGGGGACGGACACTGAAGCTTTCTTT
TRBV5-6	TRBJ2-5	.	.	CASSLDAWTQETQYF	TGTGCCAGCAGCTTGGACGCCTGGACCCAAGAGACCCAGTACTTC
TRBV25-1	TRBJ1-5	many	.	CASSESGRSSNQPQHF	TGTGCCAGCAGTGAATCTGGCAGGAGTAGCAATCAGCCCCAGCATTTT
TRBV24-1	TRBJ2-5	.	TRBD2	CATSDTGTSIQTQYF	TGTGCCACCAGTGATACCGGGACTAGCATACAGACCCAGTACTTC
TRBV12-3/TRBV12-4	TRBJ1-5	.	TRBD1	CASRQPGTGGQPQHF	TGTGCCAGCAGGCAACCTGGGACAGGGGGTCAGCCCCAGCATTTT
TRBV29-1	TRBJ2-5	many	TRBD1	CSVTPWDSQETQYF	TGCAGCGTTACCCCGTGGGACAGTCAAGAGACCCAGTACTTC
TRBV15	TRBJ2-3	many	TRBD1	CATAWTGGTDTQYF	TGTGCCACCGCATGGACAGGGGGAACAGATACGCAGTATTTT
TRBV3-1	TRBJ1-2	few	.	CASSLDSDGYGYTF	TGTGCCAGCAGCCTCGACTCGGACGGCTATGGCTACACCTTC
TRBV20-1	TRBJ1-2	.	.	CSARQTGDSNYGYTF	TGCAGTGCTAGGCAGACAGGCGACTCTAACTATGGCTACACCTTC
TRBV20-1	TRBJ1-5	few	.	CSGTPGLEGQPQHF	TGCAGTGGTACCCCGGGATTGGAGGGTCAGCCCCAGCATTTT
TRBV12-3/TRBV12-4	TRBJ2-7	few	TRBD2	CASNRAGGYYEQYF	TGTGCCAGCAATCGCGCGGGAGGGTACTACGAGCAGTACTTC
TRBV10-3	TRBJ1-5	few	.	CASRPGGYNQPQHF	TGTGCCAGCAGGCCGGGGGGTTACAATCAGCCCCAGCATTTT
TRBV20-1	TRBJ2-7	.	.	CSAGVHRGAGYEQYF	TGCAGTGCTGGAGTTCATCGGGGGGCGGGCTACGAGCAGTACTTC
TRBV11-2	TRBJ2-2	many	.	CASSVQALANTGELFF	TGTGCCAGCAGCGTCCAAGCTCTAGCAAACACCGGGGAGCTGTTTTTT
TRBV20-1	TRBJ2-7	few	.	CGASKGGHEQYF	TGCGGTGCTAGTAAGGGCGGTCACGAGCAGTACTTC
TRBV20-1	TRBJ2-7	many	.	CSAPTEVGAEQYF	TGCAGTGCTCCGACCGAAGTGGGGGCCGAGCAGTACTTC